The entry below gives a single TCR beta chain sequence along with its context. The CDR3 spans 14 residues. Germline trimming cut 8 bases from V and 1 base from J; bases unmatched to any gene: 7. Germline CDR1 reads SNHLY; CDR2 reads FYNNEI. TCRdb's table, derived via immunoSEQ multiplex PCR, lists solely in-frame clones and lacks some. Of about 80,000 clones listed, 70% to 80% are singletons. This specimen belongs to a study of blood T cell repertoires in COVID-19. Study details: Samples of COVID-19 (acute and convalescent) were obtained from the United States, Italy and Spain. PBMCs, B-cell-depleted T cells, or T cells provided the cDNA or gDNA that made up the material.

The TCR comes from a man between 65 and 85 years old with active or convalescent COVID-19. Sequenced input: peripheral blood. This rearrangement joins TRBV2 to TRBJ1-1; 7 positions match TRBD1. This CDR3 reads CASRNRGGNTEAFF. CDR3 DNA sequence: TGTGCCAGCCGAAACAGGGGAGGGAACACTGAAGCTTTCTTT.